The rows below give T cell receptor beta chains drawn from one sample of a study of cytomegalovirus exposure and HLA in healthy donors. Data came from immunoSEQ multiplex PCR; TCRdb stores just in-frame clones and leaves some out. In the table there are about 150,000 clones, roughly 83% of which are singletons. Sequenced material: PBMCs. These receptors came from a boy aged 2 to 10 in good health and CMV-seronegative. The CDR3 runs from the conserved cysteine through the conserved F or W. The D gene is left open where the match is weak. Not all rows give a size; the values are once, few, many and, for expanded clones, a class.

j_call | d_call | v_call | clone_size | cdr3_aa | cdr3_nt
TRBJ2-1 | NA | TRBV27 | NA | CASSFSRGHEQFF | TGTGCCAGCAGTTTTAGCAGGGGCCATGAGCAGTTCTTC
TRBJ2-2 | NA | TRBV5-1 | NA | CASSLGLAYTGELFF | TGCGCCAGCAGCTTGGGGCTAGCTTACACCGGGGAGCTGTTTTTT
TRBJ1-1 | TRBD1 | TRBV29-1 | NA | CSVNPGGFMNTEAFF | TGCAGCGTTAACCCAGGGGGATTCATGAACACTGAAGCTTTCTTT
TRBJ2-1 | TRBD1 | TRBV19 | NA | CASSTRQGAKNLDEQFF | TGTGCCAGTAGCACCAGACAGGGGGCAAAAAATCTGGATGAGCAGTTCTTC
TRBJ1-2 | NA | TRBV6-1 | NA | CASRKRGFDYGYTF | TGTGCCAGCAGGAAAAGGGGGTTCGACTATGGCTACACCTTC
TRBJ1-2 | NA | TRBV25-1 | once | CASSETGPYGYTF | TGTGCCAGCAGTGAGACAGGCCCCTATGGCTACACCTTC
TRBJ2-7 | NA | TRBV29-1 | NA | CSVDSGISYEQYF | TGCAGCGTAGATAGCGGAATTAGCTACGAGCAGTACTTC
TRBJ2-2 | NA | TRBV9 | NA | CASTGAGELFF | TGTGCCAGCACGGGGGCCGGGGAGCTGTTTTTT
TRBJ1-2 | TRBD1 | TRBV18 | NA | CASSQGTEQNYGYTF | TGTGCCAGCTCACAAGGGACAGAACAAAACTATGGCTACACCTTC
TRBJ1-2 | TRBD1 | TRBV10-3 | NA | CAISESRDREYGYTF | TGTGCCATCAGTGAGTCCAGAGACAGGGAGTATGGCTACACCTTC
TRBJ1-5 | TRBD1 | TRBV5-8 | NA | CASSLTGDQPQHF | TGTGCCAGCAGCTTAACAGGGGACCAGCCCCAGCATTTT
TRBJ1-1 | NA | TRBV11-3 | NA | CASSRDGGTYTEAFF | TGTGCCAGCAGCCGCGATGGGGGCACCTACACTGAAGCTTTCTTT
TRBJ1-5 | TRBD1 | TRBV27 | NA | CASSLFGQGVNQPQHF | TGTGCCAGCAGTTTATTTGGACAGGGAGTCAATCAGCCCCAGCATTTT
TRBJ1-1 | TRBD1 | TRBV5-8 | NA | CASTLHFRDSMNTEAFF | TGTGCCAGCACCTTGCACTTTCGGGACAGCATGAACACTGAAGCTTTCTTT
TRBJ1-1 | NA | TRBV27 | NA | CASSLSAGVGTEAFF | TGTGCCAGCAGTTTATCGGCCGGGGTTGGGACTGAAGCTTTCTTT
TRBJ2-7 | TRBD2 | TRBV7-9 | NA | CASSGLGVAGITTYEQYF | TGTGCCAGCAGCGGACTGGGGGTAGCGGGTATTACTACCTACGAGCAGTACTTC
TRBJ2-7 | TRBD2 | TRBV27 | NA | CASSDLAGVNYEQYF | TGTGCCAGCAGTGACCTAGCGGGAGTAAACTACGAGCAGTACTTC
TRBJ2-2 | NA | TRBV27 | NA | CASSLPRGTGELFF | TGTGCCAGCAGTTTACCGCGCGGCACCGGGGAGCTGTTTTTT
TRBJ2-3 | TRBD2 | TRBV6-5 | once | CASSYYTSGSVEYF | TGTGCCAGCAGTTACTACACTAGCGGGAGTGTAGAGTATTTT
TRBJ2-1 | TRBD2 | TRBV6-1 | once | CASSLAGGYNEQFF | TGTGCCAGCAGCCTAGCGGGAGGTTACAATGAGCAGTTCTTC
TRBJ1-1 | NA | TRBV6-6 | NA | CASSYSWGDTEAFF | TGTGCCAGCAGTTACTCTTGGGGGGACACTGAAGCTTTCTTT
TRBJ2-3 | TRBD2 | TRBV6-1 | NA | CASSEGSSAGGADTQYF | TGTGCCAGCAGTGAAGGGTCGTCTGCGGGAGGGGCAGATACGCAGTATTTT
TRBJ1-2 | TRBD1 | TRBV9 | NA | CASSVGDRVSDGYTF | TGTGCCAGCAGCGTAGGGGACAGGGTCAGCGATGGCTACACCTTC
TRBJ2-5 | TRBD2 | TRBV7-9 | NA | CASSLGASGYGETQYF | TGTGCCAGCAGCTTAGGGGCTAGCGGGTACGGAGAGACCCAGTACTTC
TRBJ2-1 | NA | TRBV5-1 | NA | CASSLGQPNNEQFF | TGCGCCAGCAGCCTCGGACAGCCAAACAATGAGCAGTTCTTC
TRBJ1-1 | NA | TRBV28 | NA | CATLGRMNTEAFF | TGTGCCACCCTGGGCAGGATGAACACTGAAGCTTTCTTT
TRBJ2-7 | TRBD2 | TRBV9 | NA | CASSVGALGLGGEQYF | TGTGCCAGCAGCGTTGGTGCTCTGGGACTAGGCGGCGAGCAGTACTTC
TRBJ2-3 | NA | TRBV7-8 | NA | CASSLSATVGGSTDTQYF | TGTGCCAGCAGCTTATCCGCCACAGTGGGCGGGAGCACAGATACGCAGTATTTT
TRBJ1-1 | NA | TRBV18 | NA | CASSPGTGFLDTEAFF | TGTGCCAGCTCACCAGGTACAGGGTTTTTGGACACTGAAGCTTTCTTT
TRBJ2-7 | TRBD1 | TRBV5-1 | NA | CASSLPTPPSGTGEVSYEQYF | TGCGCCAGCAGCTTGCCCACCCCACCTTCAGGGACAGGGGAGGTCTCTTACGAGCAGTACTTC
TRBJ2-5 | TRBD2 | TRBV7-2 | NA | CASSPSGRRETQYF | TGTGCCAGCAGCCCGAGCGGGAGGAGAGAGACCCAGTACTTC
TRBJ1-5 | NA | TRBV15 | once | CATSRALLGNQPQHF | TGTGCCACCAGCAGAGCCCTATTGGGCAATCAGCCCCAGCATTTT
TRBJ2-7 | TRBD2 | TRBV28 | NA | CASSLSGSSLYEQYF | TGTGCCAGCAGTTTGAGCGGGAGCTCTTTGTACGAGCAGTACTTC
TRBJ2-5 | NA | TRBV12-2 | NA | CASRLEVLAGYVNMETQYF | TGTGCAAGTCGCTTAGAGGTCCTAGCGGGGTATGTAAATATGGAGACCCAGTACTTC
TRBJ1-1 | TRBD1 | TRBV9 | NA | CASSASGQVNTEAFF | TGTGCCAGCAGCGCATCGGGACAGGTGAACACTGAAGCTTTCTTT
TRBJ2-3 | TRBD2 | TRBV5-4 | NA | CASSLVSGSPSDTQYF | TGTGCCAGCAGCTTGGTTAGCGGGAGCCCCTCAGATACGCAGTATTTT
TRBJ2-3 | NA | TRBV6-5 | NA | CASSYFLSSTDTQYF | TGTGCCAGCAGTTACTTCTTGTCTAGCACAGATACGCAGTATTTT
TRBJ1-5 | TRBD1 | TRBV4-1 | NA | CASSQEPWTGNQPQHF | TGCGCCAGCAGCCAAGAACCTTGGACAGGGAATCAGCCCCAGCATTTT
TRBJ2-7 | TRBD2 | TRBV5-1 | NA | CASSLWQGLAASSYEQYF | TGCGCCAGCAGCTTGTGGCAGGGACTAGCGGCCAGCTCCTACGAGCAGTACTTC
TRBJ1-1 | TRBD1 | TRBV6-1 | NA | CASSERTGDEAFF | TGTGCCAGCAGTGAACGGACAGGGGATGAAGCTTTCTTT
TRBJ2-3 | NA | TRBV19 | NA | CTSSLMGAGTDTQYF | TGTACCAGCTCCCTTATGGGGGCTGGGACAGATACGCAGTATTTT
TRBJ1-5 | NA | TRBV15 | NA | CATSREWESNQPQHF | TGTGCCACCAGCAGAGAGTGGGAGAGCAATCAGCCCCAGCATTTT
TRBJ2-3 | TRBD2 | TRBV4-1 | NA | CASSQSPFSGSVADTQYF | TGCGCCAGCAGCCAGTCGCCCTTTAGCGGGAGTGTCGCAGATACGCAGTATTTT
TRBJ2-5 | TRBD1 | TRBV29-1 | NA | CSTRDSQETQYF | TGCAGCACCCGGGACAGCCAAGAGACCCAGTACTTC
TRBJ2-2 | TRBD2 | TRBV28 | NA | CASNVAGGPNTGELFF | TGTGCCAGCAACGTAGCGGGAGGGCCAAACACCGGGGAGCTGTTTTTT
TRBJ1-2 | NA | TRBV2 | NA | CASKSTEDGYTF | TGTGCCAGCAAGTCGACAGAGGATGGCTACACCTTC
TRBJ2-1 | TRBD2 | TRBV6-6 | NA | CASSGTSGGGHEQFF | TGTGCCAGCAGTGGGACTAGCGGAGGGGGTCATGAGCAGTTCTTC
TRBJ1-4 | TRBD1 | TRBV6-5 | few | CASSSGTEPEKLFF | TGTGCCAGCAGCTCCGGGACAGAACCTGAAAAACTGTTTTTT
TRBJ1-3 | TRBD1 | TRBV2 | NA | CASSESRGDTIYF | TGTGCCAGCAGTGAATCCAGGGGGGACACCATATATTTT
TRBJ2-5 | TRBD1 | TRBV5-1 | NA | CASSLAISGTGVETQYF | TGCGCCAGCAGCTTGGCAATATCCGGGACAGGGGTAGAGACCCAGTACTTC
TRBJ1-2 | TRBD1 | TRBV6-1 | NA | CASRRQGRGDGYTF | TGTGCCAGCAGGCGACAGGGGCGAGGGGATGGCTACACCTTC
TRBJ1-1 | NA | TRBV5-4 | NA | CASSLSLNTEAFF | TGTGCCAGCAGCTTAAGCCTAAACACTGAAGCTTTCTTT
TRBJ1-2 | NA | TRBV11-2 | NA | CASSLVEHPRSGYTF | TGTGCCAGCAGCTTAGTCGAGCACCCGCGGAGTGGCTACACCTTC
TRBJ1-1 | NA | TRBV5-1 | NA | CASSPRTANTEAFF | TGCGCCAGCAGCCCCCGGACAGCGAACACTGAAGCTTTCTTT